The rows below give T cell receptor beta chains drawn from one sample of a study of CXCR3-negative and CXCR3-positive naive CD8 T cells. TCRdb reprocessed the 5' RACE reads and keeps a single row for each CDR3 protein, giving no DNA. This repertoire includes approximately 5,000 distinct CDR3 sequences. The sample was naive CXCR3+ CD8+ T cells from blood. All receptors derive from a human donor in good health. Some clones in this sample may be carry-over from other donors' samples. Both conserved end residues are part of each CDR3. The size field is filled for only some rows; it gives once, few, many or a size class.

v_call	clone_size	j_call	cdr3_length	cdr3_aa
TRBV13	NA	TRBJ1-2	17	CASSLKPFGSHGDGYTF
TRBV7-9	NA	TRBJ2-7	13	CAASLQDVYEQYF
TRBV7-9	NA	TRBJ2-5	14	CASSSLAGQETQYF
TRBV4-1	medium-sized	TRBJ2-1	16	CASSHRLAGGGNEQFF
TRBV2	NA	TRBJ1-1	14	CASPLRGGGTEAFF
TRBV20-1	medium-sized	TRBJ2-7	14	CSAEDATYSYEQYF
TRBV2	NA	TRBJ2-7	16	CASSEAWRGNSYEQYF
TRBV5-1	NA	TRBJ2-7	13	CASSDGTGAEQYF
TRBV7-2	NA	TRBJ2-1	16	CASSLAGAGGPHEQFF
TRBV18	NA	TRBJ2-5	16	CASSADGPLVQETQYF
TRBV2	NA	TRBJ2-2	17	CASSWTVRTGNTGELFF